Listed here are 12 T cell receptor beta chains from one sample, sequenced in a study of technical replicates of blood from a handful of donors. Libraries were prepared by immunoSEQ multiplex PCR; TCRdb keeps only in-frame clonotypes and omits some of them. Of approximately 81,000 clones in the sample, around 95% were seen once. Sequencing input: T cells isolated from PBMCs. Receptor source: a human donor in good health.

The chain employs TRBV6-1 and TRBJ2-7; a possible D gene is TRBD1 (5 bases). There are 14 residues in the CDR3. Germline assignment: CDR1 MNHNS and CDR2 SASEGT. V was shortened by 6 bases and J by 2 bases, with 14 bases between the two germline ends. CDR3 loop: CASRGKTVAYEQYF. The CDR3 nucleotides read TGTGCCAGCAGAGGCAAGACAGTTGCCTACGAGCAGTACTTC.

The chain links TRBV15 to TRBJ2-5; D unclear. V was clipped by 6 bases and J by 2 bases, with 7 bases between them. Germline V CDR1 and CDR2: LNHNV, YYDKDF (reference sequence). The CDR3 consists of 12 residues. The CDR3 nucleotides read TGTGCCACCAGGAGGTGGCAAGAGACCCAGTACTTC. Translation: CATRRWQETQYF.

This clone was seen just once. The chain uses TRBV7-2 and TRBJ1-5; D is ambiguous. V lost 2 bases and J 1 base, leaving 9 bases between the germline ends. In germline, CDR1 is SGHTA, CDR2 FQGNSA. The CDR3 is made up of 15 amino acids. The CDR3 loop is CASSLLGQSNQPQHF. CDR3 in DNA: TGTGCCAGCAGCTTACTTGGGCAAAGCAATCAGCCCCAGCATTTT.

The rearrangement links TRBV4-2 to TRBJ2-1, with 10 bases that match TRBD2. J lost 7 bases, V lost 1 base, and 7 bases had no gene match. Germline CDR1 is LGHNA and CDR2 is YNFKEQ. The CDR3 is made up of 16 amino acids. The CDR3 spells CASSQVGTSALNEQFF. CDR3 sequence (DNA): TGTGCCAGCAGCCAAGTCGGGACTAGCGCCCTGAATGAGCAGTTCTTC.

The CDR3 reads CASSAGQSLYEQYF. The CDR3 DNA sequence: TGTGCCAGCAGCGCCGGACAGAGCCTCTACGAGCAGTACTTC. This chain joins TRBV9 and TRBJ2-7; the D gene is possibly TRBD1 (6 bases). Germline CDR1 SGDLS, CDR2 YYNGEE. V lost 3 bases and J lost 3, with 13 bases in between. There are 14 residues in the CDR3. The full variable domain, in which reference TRBV9 and TRBJ2-7 provide the parts outside the CDR3, is DSGVTQTPKHLITATGQRVTLRCSPRSGDLSVYWYQQSLDQGLQFLIQYYNGEERAKGNILERFSAQQFPDLHSELNLSSLELGDSALYFCASSAGQSLYEQYFGPGTRLTVT.

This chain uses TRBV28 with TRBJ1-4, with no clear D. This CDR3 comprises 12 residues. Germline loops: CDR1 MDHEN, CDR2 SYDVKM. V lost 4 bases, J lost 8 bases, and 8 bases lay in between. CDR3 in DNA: TGTGCCAGCAGTTCCGGGAACGAAAAACTGTTTTTT. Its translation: CASSSGNEKLFF.

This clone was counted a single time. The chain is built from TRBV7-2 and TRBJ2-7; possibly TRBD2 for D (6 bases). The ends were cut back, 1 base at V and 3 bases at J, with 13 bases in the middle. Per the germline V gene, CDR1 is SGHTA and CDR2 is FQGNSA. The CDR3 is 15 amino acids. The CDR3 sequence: CASSLDPGLIYEQYF. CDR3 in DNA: TGTGCCAGCAGCTTAGACCCGGGACTTATCTACGAGCAGTACTTC.

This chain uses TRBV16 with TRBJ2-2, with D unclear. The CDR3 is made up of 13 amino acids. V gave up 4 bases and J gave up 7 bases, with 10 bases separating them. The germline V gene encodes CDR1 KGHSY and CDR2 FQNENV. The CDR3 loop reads CASSLTKIGELFF. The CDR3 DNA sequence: TGTGCCAGCAGCCTTACAAAGATCGGGGAGCTGTTTTTT.

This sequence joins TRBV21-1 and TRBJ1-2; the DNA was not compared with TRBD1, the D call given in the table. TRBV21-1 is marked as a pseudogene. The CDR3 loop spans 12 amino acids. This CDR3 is CASSKEGDGYTF. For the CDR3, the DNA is TGTGCCAGCAGCAAAGAAGGGGATGGCTACACCTTC.

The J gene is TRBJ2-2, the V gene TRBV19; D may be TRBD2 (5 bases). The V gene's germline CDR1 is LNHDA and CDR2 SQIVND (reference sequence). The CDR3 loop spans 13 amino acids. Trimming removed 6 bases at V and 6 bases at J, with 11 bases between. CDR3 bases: TGTGCCAGTAGCCGTCTAGCCTCCGGGGAGCTGTTTTTT. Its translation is CASSRLASGELFF.

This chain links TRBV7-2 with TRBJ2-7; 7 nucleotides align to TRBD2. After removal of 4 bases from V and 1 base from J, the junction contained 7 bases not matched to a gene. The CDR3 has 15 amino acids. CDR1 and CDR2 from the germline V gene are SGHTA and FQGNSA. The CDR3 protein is CASSSYRAGSYEQYF. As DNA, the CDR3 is TGTGCCAGCAGCTCTTACCGAGCGGGATCCTACGAGCAGTACTTC.

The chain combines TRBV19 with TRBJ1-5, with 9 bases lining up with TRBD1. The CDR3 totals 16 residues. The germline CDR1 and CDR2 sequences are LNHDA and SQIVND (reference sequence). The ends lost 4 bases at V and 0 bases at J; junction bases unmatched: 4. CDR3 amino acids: CASSRTGDYSNQPQHF. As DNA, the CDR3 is TGTGCCAGTAGTAGGACAGGGGACTATAGCAATCAGCCCCAGCATTTT.